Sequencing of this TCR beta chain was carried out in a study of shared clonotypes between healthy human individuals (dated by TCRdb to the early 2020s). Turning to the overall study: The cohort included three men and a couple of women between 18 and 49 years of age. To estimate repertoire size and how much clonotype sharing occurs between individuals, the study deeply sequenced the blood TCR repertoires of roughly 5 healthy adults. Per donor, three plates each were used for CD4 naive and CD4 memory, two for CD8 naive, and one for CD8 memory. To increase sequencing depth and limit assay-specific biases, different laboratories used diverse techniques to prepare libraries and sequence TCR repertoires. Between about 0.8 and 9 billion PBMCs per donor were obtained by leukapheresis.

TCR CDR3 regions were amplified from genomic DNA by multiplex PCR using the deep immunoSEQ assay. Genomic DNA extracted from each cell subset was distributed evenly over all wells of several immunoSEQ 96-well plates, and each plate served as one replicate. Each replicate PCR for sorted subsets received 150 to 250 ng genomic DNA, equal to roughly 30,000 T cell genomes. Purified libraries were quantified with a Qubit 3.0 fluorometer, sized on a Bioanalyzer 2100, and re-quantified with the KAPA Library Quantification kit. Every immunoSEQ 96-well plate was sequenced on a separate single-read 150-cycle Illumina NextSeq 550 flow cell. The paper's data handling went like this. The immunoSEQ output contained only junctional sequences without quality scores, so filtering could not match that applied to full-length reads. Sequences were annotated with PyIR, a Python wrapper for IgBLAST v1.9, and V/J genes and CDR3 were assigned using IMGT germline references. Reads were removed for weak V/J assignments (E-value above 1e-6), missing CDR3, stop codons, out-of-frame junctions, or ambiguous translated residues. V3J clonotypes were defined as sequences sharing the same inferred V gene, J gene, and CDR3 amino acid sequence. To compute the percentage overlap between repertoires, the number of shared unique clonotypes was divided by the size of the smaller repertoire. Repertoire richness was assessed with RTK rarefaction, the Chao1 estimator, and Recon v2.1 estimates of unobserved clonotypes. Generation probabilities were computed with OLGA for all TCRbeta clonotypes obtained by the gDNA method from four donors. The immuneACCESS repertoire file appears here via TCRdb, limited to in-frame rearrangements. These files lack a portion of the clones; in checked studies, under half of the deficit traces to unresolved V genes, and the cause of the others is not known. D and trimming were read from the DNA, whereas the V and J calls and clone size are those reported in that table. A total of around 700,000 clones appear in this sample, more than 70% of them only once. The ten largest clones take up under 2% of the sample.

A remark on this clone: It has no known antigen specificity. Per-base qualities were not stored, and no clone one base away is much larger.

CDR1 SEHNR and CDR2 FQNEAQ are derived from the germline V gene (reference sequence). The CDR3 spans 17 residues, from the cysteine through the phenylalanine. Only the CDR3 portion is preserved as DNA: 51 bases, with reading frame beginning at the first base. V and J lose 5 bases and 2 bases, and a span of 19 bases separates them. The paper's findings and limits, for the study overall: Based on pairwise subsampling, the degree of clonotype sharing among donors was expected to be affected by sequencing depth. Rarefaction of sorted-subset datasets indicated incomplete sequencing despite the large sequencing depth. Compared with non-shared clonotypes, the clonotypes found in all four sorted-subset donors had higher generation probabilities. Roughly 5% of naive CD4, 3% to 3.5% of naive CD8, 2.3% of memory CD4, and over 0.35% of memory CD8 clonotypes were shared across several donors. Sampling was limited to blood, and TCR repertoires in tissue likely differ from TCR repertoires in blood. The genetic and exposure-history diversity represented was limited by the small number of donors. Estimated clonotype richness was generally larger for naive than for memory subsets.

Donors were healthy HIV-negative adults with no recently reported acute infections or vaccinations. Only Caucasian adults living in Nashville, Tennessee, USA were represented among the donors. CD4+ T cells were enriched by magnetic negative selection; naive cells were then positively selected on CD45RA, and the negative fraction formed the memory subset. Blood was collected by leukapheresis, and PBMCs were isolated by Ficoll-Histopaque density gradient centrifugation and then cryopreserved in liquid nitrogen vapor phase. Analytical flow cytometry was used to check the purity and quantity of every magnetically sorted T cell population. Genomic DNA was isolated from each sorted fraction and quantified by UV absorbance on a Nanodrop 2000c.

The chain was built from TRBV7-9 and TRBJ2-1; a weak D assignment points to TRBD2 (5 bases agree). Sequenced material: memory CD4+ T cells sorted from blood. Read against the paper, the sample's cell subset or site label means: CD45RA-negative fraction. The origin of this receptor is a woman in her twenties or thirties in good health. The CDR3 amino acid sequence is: CASSPLSGINPYNEQFF. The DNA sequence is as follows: TGTGCCAGCAGCCCTCTTTCCGGGATCAACCCCTACAATGAGCAGTTCTTC.